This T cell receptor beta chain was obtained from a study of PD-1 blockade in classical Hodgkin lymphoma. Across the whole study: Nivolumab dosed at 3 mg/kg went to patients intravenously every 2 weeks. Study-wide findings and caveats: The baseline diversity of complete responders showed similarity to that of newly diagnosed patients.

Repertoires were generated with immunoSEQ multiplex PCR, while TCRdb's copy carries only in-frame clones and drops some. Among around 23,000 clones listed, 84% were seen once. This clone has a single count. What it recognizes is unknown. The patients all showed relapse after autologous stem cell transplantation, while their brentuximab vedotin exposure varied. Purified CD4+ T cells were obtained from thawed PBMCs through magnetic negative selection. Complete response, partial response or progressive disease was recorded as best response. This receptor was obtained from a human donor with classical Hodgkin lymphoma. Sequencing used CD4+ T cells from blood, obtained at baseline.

Written as DNA, the CDR3 is TGCGCCAGCAGCTTAAGCCGCCTGGGGACCCAGTACTTC. This codes for CASSLSRLGTQYF. The gene calls are TRBV5-1 and TRBJ2-5; D unclear. The length of the CDR3 is 13 residues. CDR1 SGHRS and CDR2 YFSETQ come from the germline V gene. With 2 bases removed from V and 7 bases from J, the gap between germline ends came to 12 bases.